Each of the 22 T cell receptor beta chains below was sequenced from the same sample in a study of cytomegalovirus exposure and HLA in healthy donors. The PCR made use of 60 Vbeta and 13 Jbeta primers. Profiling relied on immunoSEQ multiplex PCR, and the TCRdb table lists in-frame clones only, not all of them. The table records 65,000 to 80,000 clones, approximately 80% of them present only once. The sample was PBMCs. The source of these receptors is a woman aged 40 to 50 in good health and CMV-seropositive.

CDR3 nucleotides: TGTGCCAGCAGTGGAGCCTACGAGCAGTACTTC. Translating it yields CASSGAYEQYF. V is TRBV2 and J is TRBJ2-5; D gene ambiguous. With the DNA end fitting TRBJ2-7 better, the J assignment may be wrong. Per germline, CDR1 SNHLY and CDR2 FYNNEI. This CDR3 has 11 amino acids.

This CDR3 is CATSRDYGFLGGEQYF. Written as DNA, the CDR3 is TGTGCCACCAGCAGAGATTACGGATTCCTAGGTGGCGAGCAGTACTTC. This chain links TRBV15 with TRBJ2-7; no firm D call. V was shortened by 0 bases and J by 6 bases, with 18 bases between the two germline ends. Germline CDR1 reads LNHNV; CDR2 reads YYDKDF (reference sequence). CDR3 length: 16 residues.

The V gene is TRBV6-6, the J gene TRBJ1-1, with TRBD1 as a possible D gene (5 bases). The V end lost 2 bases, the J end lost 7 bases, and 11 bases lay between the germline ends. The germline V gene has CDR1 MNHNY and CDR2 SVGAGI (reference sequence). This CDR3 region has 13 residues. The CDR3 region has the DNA TGTGCCAGCAGTTACGGGCAGGGAGGTGAAGCTTTCTTT. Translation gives CASSYGQGGEAFF.

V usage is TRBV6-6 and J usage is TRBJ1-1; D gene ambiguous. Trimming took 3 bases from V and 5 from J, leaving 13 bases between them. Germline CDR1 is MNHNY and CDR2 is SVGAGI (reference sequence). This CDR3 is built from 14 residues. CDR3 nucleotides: TGTGCCAGCAGTTATGGTACACGGGGAACTGAAGCTTTCTTT. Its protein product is CASSYGTRGTEAFF.

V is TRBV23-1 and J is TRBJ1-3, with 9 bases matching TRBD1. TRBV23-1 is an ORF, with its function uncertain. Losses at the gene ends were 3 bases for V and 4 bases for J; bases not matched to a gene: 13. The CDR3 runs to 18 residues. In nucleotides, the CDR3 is TGCGCCAGCAGTCATTCATCCCCCGGGACAGGGAAAGGAAACACCATATATTTT. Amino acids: CASSHSSPGTGKGNTIYF.

The CDR3 region is CAWRGSGTTSTYGYTF. CDR3 DNA: TGTGCCTGGAGAGGGTCCGGGACTACTTCGACATATGGCTACACCTTC. The rearrangement joins TRBV30 to TRBJ1-2, with D possibly being TRBD1 (5 bases). The CDR3 sequence is 16 residues long. CDR1 is GTSNPN and CDR2 is SVGIG in the germline V gene (reference sequence). The germline V and J ends were trimmed by 3 bases and 5 bases, with 22 bases remaining between them.

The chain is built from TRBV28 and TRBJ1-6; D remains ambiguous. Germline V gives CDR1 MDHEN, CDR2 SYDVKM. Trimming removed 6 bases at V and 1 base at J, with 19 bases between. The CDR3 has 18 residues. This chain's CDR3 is CASSVSRDFGSYNSPLHF. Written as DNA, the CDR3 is TGTGCCAGCAGCGTCTCCCGGGATTTCGGGTCCTATAATTCACCCCTCCACTTT.

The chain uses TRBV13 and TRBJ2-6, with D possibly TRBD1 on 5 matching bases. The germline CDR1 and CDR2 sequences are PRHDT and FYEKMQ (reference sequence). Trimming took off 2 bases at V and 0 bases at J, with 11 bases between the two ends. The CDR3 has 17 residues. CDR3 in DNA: TGTGCCAGCAGCTTATCAGGGCTTTCCTCTGGGGCCAACGTCCTGACTTTC. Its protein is CASSLSGLSSGANVLTF. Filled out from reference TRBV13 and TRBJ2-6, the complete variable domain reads AAGVIQSPRHLIKEKRETATLKCYPIPRHDTVYWYQQGPGQDPQFLISFYEKMQSDKGSIPDRFSAQQFSDYHSELNMSSLELGDSALYFCASSLSGLSSGANVLTFGAGSRLTVL.

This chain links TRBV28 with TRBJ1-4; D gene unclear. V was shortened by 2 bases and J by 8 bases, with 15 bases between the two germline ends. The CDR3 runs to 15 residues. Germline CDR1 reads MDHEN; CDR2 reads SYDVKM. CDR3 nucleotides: TGTGCCAGCAGTTTAGGAGGGTCGAGACCGGAAAAACTGTTTTTT. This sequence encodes CASSLGGSRPEKLFF. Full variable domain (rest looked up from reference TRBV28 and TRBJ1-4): DVKVTQSSRYLVKRTGEKVFLECVQDMDHENMFWYRQDPGLGLRLIYFSYDVKMKEKGDIPEGYSVSREKKERFSLILESASTNQTSMYLCASSLGGSRPEKLFFGSGTQLSVL.

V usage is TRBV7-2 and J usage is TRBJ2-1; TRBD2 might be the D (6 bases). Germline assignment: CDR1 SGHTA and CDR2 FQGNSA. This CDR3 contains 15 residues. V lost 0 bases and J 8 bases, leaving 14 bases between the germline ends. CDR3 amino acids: CASSLAGGAVYEQFF. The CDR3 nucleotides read TGTGCCAGCAGCTTAGCGGGAGGAGCGGTCTATGAGCAGTTCTTC.

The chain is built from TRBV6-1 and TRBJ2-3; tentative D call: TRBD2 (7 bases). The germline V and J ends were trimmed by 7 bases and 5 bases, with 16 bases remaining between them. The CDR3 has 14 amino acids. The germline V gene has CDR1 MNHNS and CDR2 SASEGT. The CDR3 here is CASIPGGAGDTQYF. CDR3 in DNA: TGTGCCAGCATCCCTGGGGGGGCGGGAGATACGCAGTATTTT.

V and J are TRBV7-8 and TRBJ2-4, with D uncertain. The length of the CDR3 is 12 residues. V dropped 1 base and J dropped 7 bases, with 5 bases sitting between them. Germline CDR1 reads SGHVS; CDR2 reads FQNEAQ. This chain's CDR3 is CASSLDSNIQYF. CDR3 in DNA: TGTGCCAGCAGCTTAGACAGTAACATTCAGTACTTC.

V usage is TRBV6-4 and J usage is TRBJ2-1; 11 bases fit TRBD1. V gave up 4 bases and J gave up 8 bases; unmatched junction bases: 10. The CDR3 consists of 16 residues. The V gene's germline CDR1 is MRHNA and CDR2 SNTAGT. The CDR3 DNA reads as TGTGCCAGCAGTGGCTCCACGGGACAGGGGGGCGATGAGCAGTTCTTC. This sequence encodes CASSGSTGQGGDEQFF.

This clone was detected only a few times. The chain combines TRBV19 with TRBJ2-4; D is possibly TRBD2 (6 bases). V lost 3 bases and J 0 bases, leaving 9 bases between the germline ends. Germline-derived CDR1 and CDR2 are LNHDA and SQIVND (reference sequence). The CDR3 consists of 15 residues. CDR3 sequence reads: CASSIPGLAKNIQYF. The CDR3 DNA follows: TGTGCCAGTAGTATCCCGGGACTAGCCAAAAACATTCAGTACTTC.

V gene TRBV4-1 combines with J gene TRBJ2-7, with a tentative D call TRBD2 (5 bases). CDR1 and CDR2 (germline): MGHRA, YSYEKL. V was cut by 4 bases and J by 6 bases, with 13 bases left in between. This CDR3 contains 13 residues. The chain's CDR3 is CASSPRTSAEQYF. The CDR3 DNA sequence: TGCGCCAGCAGCCCCCGCACTAGTGCCGAGCAGTACTTC.

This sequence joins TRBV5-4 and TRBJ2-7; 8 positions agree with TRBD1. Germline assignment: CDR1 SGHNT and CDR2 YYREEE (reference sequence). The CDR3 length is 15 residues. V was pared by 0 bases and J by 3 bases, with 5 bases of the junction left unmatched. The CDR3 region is CASSLGQGISYEQYF. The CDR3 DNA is TGTGCCAGCAGCTTGGGACAGGGGATAAGCTACGAGCAGTACTTC.

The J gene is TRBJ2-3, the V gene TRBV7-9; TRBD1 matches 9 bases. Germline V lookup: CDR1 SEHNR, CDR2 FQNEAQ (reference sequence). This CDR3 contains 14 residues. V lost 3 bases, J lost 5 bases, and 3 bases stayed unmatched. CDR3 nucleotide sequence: TGTGCCAGCAGCTTCGGACAGGGGATAGATACGCAGTATTTT. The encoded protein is CASSFGQGIDTQYF.

The CDR3: CASSLQGSHPDTQYF. The CDR3 bases are TGCGCCAGCAGTTTACAGGGCTCTCATCCAGATACGCAGTATTTT. The chain uses TRBV5-1 and TRBJ2-3, with TRBD1 as a possible D gene (6 bases). CDR1 is SGHRS, CDR2 YFSETQ, per germline. The ends were cut back, 5 bases at V and 4 bases at J, with 17 bases in the middle. This CDR3 is built from 15 residues. Based on the CDR3 plus reference TRBV5-1 and TRBJ2-3, the full variable domain is KAGVTQTPRYLIKTRGQQVTLSCSPISGHRSVSWYQQTPGQGLQFLFEYFSETQRNKGNFPGRFSGRQFSNSRSEMNVSTLELGDSALYLCASSLQGSHPDTQYFGPGTRLTVL.

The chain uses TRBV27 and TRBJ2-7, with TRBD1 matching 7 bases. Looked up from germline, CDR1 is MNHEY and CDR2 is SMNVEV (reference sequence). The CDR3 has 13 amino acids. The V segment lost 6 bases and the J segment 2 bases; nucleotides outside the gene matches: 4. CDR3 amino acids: CASRDRTTYEQYF. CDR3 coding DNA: TGTGCCAGCAGGGACAGGACAACCTACGAGCAGTACTTC.

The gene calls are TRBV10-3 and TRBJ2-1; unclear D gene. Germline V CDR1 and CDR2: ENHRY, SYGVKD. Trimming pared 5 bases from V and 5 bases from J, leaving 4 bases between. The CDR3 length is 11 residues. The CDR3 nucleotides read TGTGCCATCAGTCTAGACAATGAGCAGTTCTTC. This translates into CAISLDNEQFF.

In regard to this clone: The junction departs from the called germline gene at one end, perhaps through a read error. The CDR3 reads CASSLSGVYGCTF. In DNA form, the CDR3 reads TGTGCCAGCAGTTTATCAGGGGTGTATGGCTGCACCTTC. V and J are TRBV27 and TRBJ1-2, with D perhaps matching TRBD1 (5 bases). This CDR3 comprises 13 residues. From germline, CDR1 is MNHEY and CDR2 SMNVEV (reference sequence).

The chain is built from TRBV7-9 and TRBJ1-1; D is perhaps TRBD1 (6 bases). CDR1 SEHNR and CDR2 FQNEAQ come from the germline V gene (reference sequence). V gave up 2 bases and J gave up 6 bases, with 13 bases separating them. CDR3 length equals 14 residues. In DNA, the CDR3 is TGTGCCAGCAGCTTATTAGGGGGGGGAGCTGAAGCTTTCTTT. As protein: CASSLLGGGAEAFF.